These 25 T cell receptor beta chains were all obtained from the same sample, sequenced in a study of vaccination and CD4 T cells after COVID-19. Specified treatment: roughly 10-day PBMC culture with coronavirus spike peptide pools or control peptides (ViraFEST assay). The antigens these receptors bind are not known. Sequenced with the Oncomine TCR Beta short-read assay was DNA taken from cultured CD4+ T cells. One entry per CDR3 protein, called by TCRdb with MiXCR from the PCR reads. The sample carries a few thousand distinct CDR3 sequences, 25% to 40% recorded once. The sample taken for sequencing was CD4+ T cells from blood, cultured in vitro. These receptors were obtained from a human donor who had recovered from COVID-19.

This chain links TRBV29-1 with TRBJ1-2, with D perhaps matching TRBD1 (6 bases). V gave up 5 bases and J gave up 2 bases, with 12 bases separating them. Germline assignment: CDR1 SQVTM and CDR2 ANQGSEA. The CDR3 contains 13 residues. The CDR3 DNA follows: TGCAGCGTTCAACAGGGAGAAAACTATGGCTACACCTTC. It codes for CSVQQGENYGYTF.

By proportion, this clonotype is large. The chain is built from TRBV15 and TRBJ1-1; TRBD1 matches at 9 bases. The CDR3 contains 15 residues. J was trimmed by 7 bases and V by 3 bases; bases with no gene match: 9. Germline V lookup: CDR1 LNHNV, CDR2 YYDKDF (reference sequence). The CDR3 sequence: CATSRGPTGGSEAFF. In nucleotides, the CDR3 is TGTGCCACCAGCAGGGGCCCGACAGGGGGAAGTGAAGCTTTCTTT. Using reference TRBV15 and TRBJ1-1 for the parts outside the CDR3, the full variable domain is DAMVIQNPRYQVTQFGKPVTLSCSQTLNHNVMYWYQQKSSQAPKLLFHYYDKDFNNEADTPDNFQSRRPNTSFCFLDIRSPGLGDTAMYLCATSRGPTGGSEAFFGQGTRLTVV.

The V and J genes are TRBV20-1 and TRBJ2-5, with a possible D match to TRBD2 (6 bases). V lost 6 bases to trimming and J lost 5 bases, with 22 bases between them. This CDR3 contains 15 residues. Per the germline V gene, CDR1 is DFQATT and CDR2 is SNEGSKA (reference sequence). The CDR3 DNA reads TGCAGTGCGGCTCCAACCGGGGGTGCACAGGAGACCCAGTACTTC. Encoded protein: CSAAPTGGAQETQYF.

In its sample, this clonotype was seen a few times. The CDR3 reads CASSADNYEQYF. Here the CDR3 DNA reads TGTGCCAGCAGCGCAGACAACTACGAGCAGTACTTC. This chain uses TRBV11-2 with TRBJ2-7; D ambiguous. V lost 5 bases and J 3 bases, leaving 8 bases between the germline ends. Per the germline V gene, CDR1 is SGHAT and CDR2 is FQNNGV. The CDR3 is 12 amino acids.

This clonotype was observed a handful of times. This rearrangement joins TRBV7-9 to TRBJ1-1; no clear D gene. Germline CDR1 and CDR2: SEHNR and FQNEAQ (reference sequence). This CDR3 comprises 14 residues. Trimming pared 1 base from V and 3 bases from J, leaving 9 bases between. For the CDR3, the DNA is TGTGCCAGCAGCTTAGAACTTCTGGACACTGAAGCTTTCTTT. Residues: CASSLELLDTEAFF.

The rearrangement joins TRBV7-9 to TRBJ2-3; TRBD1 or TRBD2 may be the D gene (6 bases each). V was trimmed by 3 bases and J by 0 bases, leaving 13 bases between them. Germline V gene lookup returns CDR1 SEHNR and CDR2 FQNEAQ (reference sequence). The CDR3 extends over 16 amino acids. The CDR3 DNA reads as TGTGCCAGCAGCTTCCCCACGGGGGCAAGCACAGATACGCAGTATTTT. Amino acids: CASSFPTGASTDTQYF.

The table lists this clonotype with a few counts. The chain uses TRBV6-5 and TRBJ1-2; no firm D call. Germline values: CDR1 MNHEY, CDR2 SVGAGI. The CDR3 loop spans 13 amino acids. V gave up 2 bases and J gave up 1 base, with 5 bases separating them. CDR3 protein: CASSYEVNYGYTF. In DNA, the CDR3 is TGTGCCAGCAGTTACGAGGTTAACTATGGCTACACCTTC.

CDR3 DNA sequence: TGTGCCAGCAGCGATGCGAGCGGGGGAGTACGGGATACGCAGTATTTT. This gives the protein CASSDASGGVRDTQYF. This rearrangement joins TRBV5-4 to TRBJ2-3; 8 bases map to TRBD2. The CDR3 loop spans 16 amino acids. Germline V gene data show CDR1 as SGHNT and CDR2 as YYREEE (reference sequence). V shed 4 bases, J shed 6 bases, and the junction held 13 bases outside the gene matches.

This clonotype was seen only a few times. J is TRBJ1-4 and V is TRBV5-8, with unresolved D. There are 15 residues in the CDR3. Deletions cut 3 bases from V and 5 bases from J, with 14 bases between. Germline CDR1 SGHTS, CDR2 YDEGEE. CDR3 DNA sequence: TGTGCCAGCAGCTCGGACTTAGGAGGCAATGAAAAACTGTTTTTT. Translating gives CASSSDLGGNEKLFF.

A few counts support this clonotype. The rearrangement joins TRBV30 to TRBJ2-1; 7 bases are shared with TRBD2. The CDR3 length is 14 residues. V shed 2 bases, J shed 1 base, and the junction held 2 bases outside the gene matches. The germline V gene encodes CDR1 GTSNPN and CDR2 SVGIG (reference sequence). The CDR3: CAWSTGGSYNEQFF. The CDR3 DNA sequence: TGTGCCTGGAGTACGGGGGGTTCCTACAATGAGCAGTTCTTC.

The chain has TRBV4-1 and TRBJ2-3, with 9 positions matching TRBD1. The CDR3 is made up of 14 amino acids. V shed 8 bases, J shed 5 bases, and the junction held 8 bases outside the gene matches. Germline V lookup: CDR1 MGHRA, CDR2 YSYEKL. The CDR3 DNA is TGCGCCAGCGGGTTACAGGGGGCGGGAGATACGCAGTATTTT. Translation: CASGLQGAGDTQYF.

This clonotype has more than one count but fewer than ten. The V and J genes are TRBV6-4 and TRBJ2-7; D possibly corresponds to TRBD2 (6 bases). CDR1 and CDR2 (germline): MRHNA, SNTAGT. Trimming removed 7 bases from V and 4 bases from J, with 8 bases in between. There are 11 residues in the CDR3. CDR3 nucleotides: TGTGCCAGCACGGAGGGGTACGAGCAGTACTTC. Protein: CASTEGYEQYF.

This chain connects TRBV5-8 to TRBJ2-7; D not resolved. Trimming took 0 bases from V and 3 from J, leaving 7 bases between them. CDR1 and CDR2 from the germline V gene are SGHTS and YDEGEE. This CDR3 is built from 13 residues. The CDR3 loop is CASSLAGFYEQYF. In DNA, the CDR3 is TGTGCCAGCAGCTTGGCCGGGTTCTACGAGCAGTACTTC.

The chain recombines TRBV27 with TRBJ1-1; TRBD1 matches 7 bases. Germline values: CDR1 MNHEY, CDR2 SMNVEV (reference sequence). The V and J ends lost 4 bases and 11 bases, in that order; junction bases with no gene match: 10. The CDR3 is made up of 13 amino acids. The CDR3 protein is CASSSLGGGGAFF. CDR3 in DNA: TGTGCCAGCAGTTCTCTAGGAGGGGGCGGTGCTTTCTTT.

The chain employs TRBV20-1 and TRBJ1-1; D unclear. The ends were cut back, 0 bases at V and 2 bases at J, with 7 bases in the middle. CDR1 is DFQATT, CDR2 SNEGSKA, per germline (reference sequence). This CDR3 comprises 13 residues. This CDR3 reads CSAREQLNTEAFF. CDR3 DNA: TGCAGTGCTAGAGAACAGCTAAACACTGAAGCTTTCTTT.

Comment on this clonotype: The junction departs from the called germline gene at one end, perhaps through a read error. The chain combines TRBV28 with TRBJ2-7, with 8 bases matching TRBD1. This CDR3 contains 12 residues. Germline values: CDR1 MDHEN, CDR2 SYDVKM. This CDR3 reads CASKQGDYEQYF. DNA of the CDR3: TGCGCCAGCAAACAGGGGGACTACGAGCAGTACTTC.

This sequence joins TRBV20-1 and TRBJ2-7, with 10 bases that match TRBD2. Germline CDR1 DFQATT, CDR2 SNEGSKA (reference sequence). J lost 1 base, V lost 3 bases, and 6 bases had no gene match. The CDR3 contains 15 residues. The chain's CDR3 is CSASSASGGSYEQYF. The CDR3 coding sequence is TGCAGTGCTAGTTCGGCTAGCGGGGGTTCCTACGAGCAGTACTTC.

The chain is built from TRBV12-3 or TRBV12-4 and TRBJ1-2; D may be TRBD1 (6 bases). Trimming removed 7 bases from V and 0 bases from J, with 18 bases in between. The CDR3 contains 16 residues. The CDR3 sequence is CASTNSGTHANYGYTF. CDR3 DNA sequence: TGTGCCAGCACCAATTCCGGGACACATGCTAACTATGGCTACACCTTC.

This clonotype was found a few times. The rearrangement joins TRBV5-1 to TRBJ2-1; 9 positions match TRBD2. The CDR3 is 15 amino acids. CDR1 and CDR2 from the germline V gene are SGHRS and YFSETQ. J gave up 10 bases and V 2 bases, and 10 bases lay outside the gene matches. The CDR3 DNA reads TGCGCCAGCAGCTTCGGTGCGGGAGGGGTGGGGGAGCAGTTCTTC. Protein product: CASSFGAGGVGEQFF.

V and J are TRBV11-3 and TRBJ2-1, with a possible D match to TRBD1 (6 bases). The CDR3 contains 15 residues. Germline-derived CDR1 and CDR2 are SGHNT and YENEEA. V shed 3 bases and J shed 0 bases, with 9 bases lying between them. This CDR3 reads CASSLTGSSYNEQFF. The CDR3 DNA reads TGTGCCAGCAGCTTGACAGGTAGCTCCTACAATGAGCAGTTCTTC.

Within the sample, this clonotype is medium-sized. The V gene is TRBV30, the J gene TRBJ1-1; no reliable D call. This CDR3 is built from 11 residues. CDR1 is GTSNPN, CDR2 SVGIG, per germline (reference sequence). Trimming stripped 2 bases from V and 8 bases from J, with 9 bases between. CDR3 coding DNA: TGTGCCTGGAGTCAACAGAGCGAAGCTTTCTTT. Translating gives CAWSQQSEAFF. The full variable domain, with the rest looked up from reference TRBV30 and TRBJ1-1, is SQTIHQWPATLVQPVGSPLSLECTVEGTSNPNLYWYRQAAGRGLQLLFYSVGIGQISSEVPQNLSASRPQDRQFILSSKKLLLSDSGFYLCAWSQQSEAFFGQGTRLTVV.

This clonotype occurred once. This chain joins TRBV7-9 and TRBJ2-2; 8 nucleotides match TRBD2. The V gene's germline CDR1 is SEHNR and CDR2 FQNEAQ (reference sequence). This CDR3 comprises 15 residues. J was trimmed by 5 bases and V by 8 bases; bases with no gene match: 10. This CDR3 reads CASYSGASGTGELFF. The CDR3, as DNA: TGTGCCAGCTATAGCGGGGCCTCGGGAACCGGGGAGCTGTTTTTT.

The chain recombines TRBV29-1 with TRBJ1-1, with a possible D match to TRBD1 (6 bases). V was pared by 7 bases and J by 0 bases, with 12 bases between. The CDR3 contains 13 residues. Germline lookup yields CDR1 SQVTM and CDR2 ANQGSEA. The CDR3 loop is CSARTDMNTEAFF. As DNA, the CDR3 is TGCAGCGCCCGGACAGACATGAACACTGAAGCTTTCTTT.

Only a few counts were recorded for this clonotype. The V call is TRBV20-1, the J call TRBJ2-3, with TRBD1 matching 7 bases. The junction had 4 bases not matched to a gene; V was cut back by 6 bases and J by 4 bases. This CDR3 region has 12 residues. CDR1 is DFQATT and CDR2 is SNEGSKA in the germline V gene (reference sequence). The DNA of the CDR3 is TGCAGTGCCCCGACAGGGTCAGATACGCAGTATTTT. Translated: CSAPTGSDTQYF.

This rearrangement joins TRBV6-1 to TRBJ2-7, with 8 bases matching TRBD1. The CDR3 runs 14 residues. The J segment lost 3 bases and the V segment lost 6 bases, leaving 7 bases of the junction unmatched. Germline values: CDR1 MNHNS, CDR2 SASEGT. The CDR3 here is CASRQGQVVYEQYF. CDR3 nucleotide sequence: TGTGCCAGCAGGCAGGGACAGGTGGTCTACGAGCAGTACTTC.